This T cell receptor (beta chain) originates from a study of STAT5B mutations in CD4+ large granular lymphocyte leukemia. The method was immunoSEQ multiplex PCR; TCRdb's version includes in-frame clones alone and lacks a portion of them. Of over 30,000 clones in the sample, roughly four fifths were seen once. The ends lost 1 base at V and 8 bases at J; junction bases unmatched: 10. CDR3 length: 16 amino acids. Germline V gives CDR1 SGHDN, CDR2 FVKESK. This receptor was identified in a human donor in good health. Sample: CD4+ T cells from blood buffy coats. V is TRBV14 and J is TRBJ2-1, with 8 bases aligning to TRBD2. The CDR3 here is CASSQGLPAGAYEQFF. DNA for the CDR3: TGTGCCAGCAGCCAAGGTCTGCCAGCGGGGGCGTATGAGCAGTTCTTC.